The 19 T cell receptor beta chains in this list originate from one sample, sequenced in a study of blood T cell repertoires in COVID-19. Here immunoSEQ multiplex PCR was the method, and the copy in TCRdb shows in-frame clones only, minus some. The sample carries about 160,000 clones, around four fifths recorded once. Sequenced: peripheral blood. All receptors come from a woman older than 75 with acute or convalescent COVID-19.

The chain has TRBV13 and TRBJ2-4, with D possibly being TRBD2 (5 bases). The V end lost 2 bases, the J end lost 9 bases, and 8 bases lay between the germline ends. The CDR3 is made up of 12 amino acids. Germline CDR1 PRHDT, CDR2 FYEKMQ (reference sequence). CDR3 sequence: CASSLRGSIQYF. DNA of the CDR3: TGTGCCAGCAGCTTACGGGGTTCCATTCAGTACTTC.

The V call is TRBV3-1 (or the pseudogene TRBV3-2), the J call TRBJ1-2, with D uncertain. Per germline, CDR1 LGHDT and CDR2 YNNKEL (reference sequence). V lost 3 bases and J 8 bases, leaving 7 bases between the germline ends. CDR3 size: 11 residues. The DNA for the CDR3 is TGTGCCAGCAGCCACAGTAGCGGCTACACCTTC. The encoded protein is CASSHSSGYTF.

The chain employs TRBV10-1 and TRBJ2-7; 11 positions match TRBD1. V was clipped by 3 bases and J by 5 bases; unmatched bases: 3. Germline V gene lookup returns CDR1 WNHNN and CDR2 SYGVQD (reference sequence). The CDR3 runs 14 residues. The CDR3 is CASSEVGQGDEQYF. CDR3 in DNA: TGCGCCAGCAGTGAAGTGGGACAGGGGGACGAGCAGTACTTC.

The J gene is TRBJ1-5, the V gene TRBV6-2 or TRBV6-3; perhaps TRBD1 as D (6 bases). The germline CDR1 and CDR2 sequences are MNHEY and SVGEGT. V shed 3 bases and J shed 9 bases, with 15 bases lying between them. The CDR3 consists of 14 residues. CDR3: CASSYWTDGRPQHF. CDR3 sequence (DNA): TGTGCCAGCAGTTATTGGACAGATGGGCGGCCCCAGCATTTT.

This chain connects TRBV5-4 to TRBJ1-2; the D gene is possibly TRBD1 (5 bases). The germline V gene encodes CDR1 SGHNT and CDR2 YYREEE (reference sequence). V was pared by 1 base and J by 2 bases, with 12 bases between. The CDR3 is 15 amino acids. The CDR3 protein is CASSLRGSGNYGYTF. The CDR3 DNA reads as TGTGCCAGCAGCTTGAGGGGCTCCGGGAACTATGGCTACACCTTC.

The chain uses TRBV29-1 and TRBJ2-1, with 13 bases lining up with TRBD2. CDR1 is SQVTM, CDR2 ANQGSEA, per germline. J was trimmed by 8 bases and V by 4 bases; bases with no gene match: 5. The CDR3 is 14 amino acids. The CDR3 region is CSVAGLAGVDEQFF. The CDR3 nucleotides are TGCAGCGTTGCCGGACTAGCGGGAGTTGATGAGCAGTTCTTC.

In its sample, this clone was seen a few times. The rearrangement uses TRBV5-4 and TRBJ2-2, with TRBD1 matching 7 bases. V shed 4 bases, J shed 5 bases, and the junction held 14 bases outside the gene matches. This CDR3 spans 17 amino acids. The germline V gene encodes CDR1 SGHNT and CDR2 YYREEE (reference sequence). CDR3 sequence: CASSPRFPGQSTGELFF. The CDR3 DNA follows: TGTGCCAGCAGCCCCAGATTTCCGGGACAGTCTACCGGGGAGCTGTTTTTT.

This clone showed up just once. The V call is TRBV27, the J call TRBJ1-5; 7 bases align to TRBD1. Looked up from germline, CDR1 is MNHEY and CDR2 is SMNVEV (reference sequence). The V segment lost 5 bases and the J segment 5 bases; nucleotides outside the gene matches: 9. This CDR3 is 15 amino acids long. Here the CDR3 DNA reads TGTGCCAGCAGTCAACAGGGGCCGTCTTATCAGCCCCAGCATTTT. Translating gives CASSQQGPSYQPQHF.

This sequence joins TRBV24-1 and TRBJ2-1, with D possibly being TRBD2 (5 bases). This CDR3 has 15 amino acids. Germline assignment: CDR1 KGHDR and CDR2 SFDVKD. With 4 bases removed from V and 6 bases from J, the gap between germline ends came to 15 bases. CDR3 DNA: TGTGCCACCAGTGACGGACTCTCAGCTCGCAATGAGCAGTTCTTC. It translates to CATSDGLSARNEQFF.

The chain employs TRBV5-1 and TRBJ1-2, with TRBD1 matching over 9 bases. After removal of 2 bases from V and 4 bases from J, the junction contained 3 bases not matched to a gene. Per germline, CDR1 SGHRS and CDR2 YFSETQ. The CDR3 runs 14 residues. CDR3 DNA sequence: TGCGCCAGCAGCTTACAGGGGGCGGTCTATGGCTACACCTTC. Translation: CASSLQGAVYGYTF.

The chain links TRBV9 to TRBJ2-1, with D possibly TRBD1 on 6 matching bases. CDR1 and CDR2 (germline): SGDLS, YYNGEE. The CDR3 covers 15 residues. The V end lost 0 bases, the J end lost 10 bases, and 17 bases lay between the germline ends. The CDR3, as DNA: TGTGCCAGCAGCGTAGAGTTGCCAGGGGTCCACGAGCAGTTCTTC. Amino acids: CASSVELPGVHEQFF.

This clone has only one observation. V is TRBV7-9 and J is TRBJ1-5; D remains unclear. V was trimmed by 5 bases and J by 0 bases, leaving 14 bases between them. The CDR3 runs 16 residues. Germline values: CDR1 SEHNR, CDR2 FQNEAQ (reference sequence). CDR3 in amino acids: CASSPSGGNSNQPQHF. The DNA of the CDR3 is TGTGCCAGCAGCCCATCAGGTGGCAATAGCAATCAGCCCCAGCATTTT.

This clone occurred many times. The CDR3 sequence is CATSSGNTGELFF. The CDR3 nucleotides are TGTGCCACCAGCTCAGGGAACACCGGGGAGCTGTTTTTT. The V and J genes are TRBV24-1 and TRBJ2-2; D not certain. CDR1 and CDR2 from the germline V gene are KGHDR and SFDVKD. This CDR3 has 13 residues. The V end was cut by 7 bases, the J end by 1 base, with 6 bases between.

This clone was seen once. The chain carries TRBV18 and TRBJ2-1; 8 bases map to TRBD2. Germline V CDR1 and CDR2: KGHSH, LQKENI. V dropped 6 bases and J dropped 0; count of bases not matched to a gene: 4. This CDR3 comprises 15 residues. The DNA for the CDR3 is TGTGCCAGCTCGCCCACTAGCGGCTCCTACAATGAGCAGTTCTTC. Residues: CASSPTSGSYNEQFF.

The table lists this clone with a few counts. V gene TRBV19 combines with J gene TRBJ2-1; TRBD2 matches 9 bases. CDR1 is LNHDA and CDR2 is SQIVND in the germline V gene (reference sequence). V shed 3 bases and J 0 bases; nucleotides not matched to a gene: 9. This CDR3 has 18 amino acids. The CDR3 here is CASSISAGGPLSYNEQFF. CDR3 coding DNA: TGTGCCAGTAGTATTAGCGCGGGAGGGCCCCTCTCCTACAATGAGCAGTTCTTC.

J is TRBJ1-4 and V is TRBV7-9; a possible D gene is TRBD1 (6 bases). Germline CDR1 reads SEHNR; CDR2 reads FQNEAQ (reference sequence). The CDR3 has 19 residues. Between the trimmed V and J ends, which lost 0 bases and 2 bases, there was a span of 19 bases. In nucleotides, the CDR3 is TGTGCCAGCAGCTTAGCTCGGACAGCGGGATTAGGGACTAATGAAAAACTGTTTTTT. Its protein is CASSLARTAGLGTNEKLFF.

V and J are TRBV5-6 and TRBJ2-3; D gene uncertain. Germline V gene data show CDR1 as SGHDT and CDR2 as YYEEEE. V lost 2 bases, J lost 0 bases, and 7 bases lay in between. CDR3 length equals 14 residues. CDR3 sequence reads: CASSFRASTDTQYF. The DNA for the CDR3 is TGTGCCAGCAGCTTTAGAGCTAGCACAGATACGCAGTATTTT. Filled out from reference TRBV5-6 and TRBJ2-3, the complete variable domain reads DAGVTQSPTHLIKTRGQQVTLRCSPKSGHDTVSWYQQALGQGPQFIFQYYEEEERQRGNFPDRFSGHQFPNYSSELNVNALLLGDSALYLCASSFRASTDTQYFGPGTRLTVL.

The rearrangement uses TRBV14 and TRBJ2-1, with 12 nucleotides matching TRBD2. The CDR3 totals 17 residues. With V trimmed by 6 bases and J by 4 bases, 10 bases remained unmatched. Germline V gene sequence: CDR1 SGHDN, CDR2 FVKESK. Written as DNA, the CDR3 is TGTGCCAGCAGGAGGACTAGCGGGACAAGAGGGTACAATGAGCAGTTCTTC. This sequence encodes CASRRTSGTRGYNEQFF. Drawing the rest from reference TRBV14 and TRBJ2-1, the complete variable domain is EAGVTQFPSHSVIEKGQTVTLRCDPISGHDNLYWYRRVMGKEIKFLLHFVKESKQDESGMPNNRFLAERTGGTYSTLKVQPAELEDSGVYFCASRRTSGTRGYNEQFFGPGTRLTVL.

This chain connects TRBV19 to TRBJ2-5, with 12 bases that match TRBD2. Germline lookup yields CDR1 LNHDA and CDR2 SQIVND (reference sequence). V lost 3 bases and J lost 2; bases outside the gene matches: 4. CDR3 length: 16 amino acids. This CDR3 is CASSMSGLAGQETQYF. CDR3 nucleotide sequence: TGTGCCAGTAGTATGAGCGGACTAGCGGGACAAGAGACCCAGTACTTC.